This T cell receptor (beta chain) was recorded in a study of T-cell memory formation after mild COVID-19. Study details: There were largely donor-specific TCR clusters. Study observations and caveats: Clones that shrank (day 15 to 85) were balanced CD4/CD8, whereas later expanders leaned CD4+. In pre-infection memory, a portion of responding clones appeared, which suggested that cross-reactive memory joined. Nothing confirmed that second-wave clones peaking on day 37 were specific for SARS-CoV-2.

From the 5' RACE reads, TCRdb called clonotypes with MiXCR, one entry per CDR3 protein. The table has about 350,000 distinct CDR3 sequences, approximately 15% seen once. CDR3 size: 13 residues. Looked up from germline, CDR1 is MNHEY and CDR2 is SVGEGT. The trim removed 5 bases at V and 10 bases at J, leaving 8 bases unmatched. As to this clonotype: The antigen is undetermined.

V gene TRBV6-2 or TRBV6-3 combines with J gene TRBJ2-1; 7 nucleotides line up with TRBD1. Sequenced input: PBMCs or a T cell subset sorted from them (not recorded which). The clonotype was recovered from a man in his late teens or twenties who had mild COVID-19 (a few samples of this study predate the infection). Cell type and time point are not known. The chain's CDR3 is CASSAPTGVEQFF. The CDR3 DNA sequence: TGTGCCAGCAGTGCGCCTACAGGGGTAGAGCAGTTCTTC.